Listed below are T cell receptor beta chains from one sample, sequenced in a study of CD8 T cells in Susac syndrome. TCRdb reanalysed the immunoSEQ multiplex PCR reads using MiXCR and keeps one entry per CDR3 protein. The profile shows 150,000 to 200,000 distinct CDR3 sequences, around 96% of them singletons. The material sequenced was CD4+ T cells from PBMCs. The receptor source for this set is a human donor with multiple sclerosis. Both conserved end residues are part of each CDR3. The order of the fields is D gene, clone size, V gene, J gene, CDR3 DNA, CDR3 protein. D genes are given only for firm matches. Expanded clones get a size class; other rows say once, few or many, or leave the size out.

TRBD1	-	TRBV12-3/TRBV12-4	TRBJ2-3	TGTGCCAGCAGCAACAGGGGTGATACGCAGTATTTT	CASSNRGDTQYF
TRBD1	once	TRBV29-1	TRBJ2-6	TGCAGCGTTGGGACAGGCCAAAGTGGGGCCAACGTCCTGACTTTC	CSVGTGQSGANVLTF
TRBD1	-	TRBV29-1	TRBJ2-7	TGCAGCGCCTCTATCGGGACAGGGGGCGACGAGCAGTACTTC	CSASIGTGGDEQYF
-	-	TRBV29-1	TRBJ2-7	TGCAGCGTTGAAGATCCGAGGGACGAGCAGTACTTC	CSVEDPRDEQYF
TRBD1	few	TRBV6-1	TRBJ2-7	TGTGCCAGCAGGAGACAGGGGTCCTACGAGCAGTACTTC	CASRRQGSYEQYF
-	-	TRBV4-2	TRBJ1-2	TGTGCCAGCAGCCAAGAGGGGACCCTAATGTCCGGCTACACCTTC	CASSQEGTLMSGYTF
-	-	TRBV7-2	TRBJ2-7	TGTGCCAGCAGCCCCAAAGCTCTAGTTGTACACGAGCAGTACTTC	CASSPKALVVHEQYF
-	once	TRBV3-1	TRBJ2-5	TGTGCCAGCAGCTCCGGGTCCCCCGAGACCCAGTACTTC	CASSSGSPETQYF
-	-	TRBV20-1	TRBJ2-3	TGCAGTGCTAGAGACACTGACACAGATACGCAGTATTTT	CSARDTDTDTQYF
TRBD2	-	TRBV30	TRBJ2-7	TGTGCCTGGAGGACTAGCGGGACCTACGAGCAGTACTTC	CAWRTSGTYEQYF
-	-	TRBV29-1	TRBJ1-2	TGCAGCGTTGGCTCGGAGACTAACTATGGCTACACCTTC	CSVGSETNYGYTF
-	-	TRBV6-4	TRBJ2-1	TGTGCCAGCAGTGATGGCAGGGTGGCTGAGCAGTTCTTC	CASSDGRVAEQFF
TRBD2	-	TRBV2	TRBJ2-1	TGTGCCAGCAGAGGACTAGCGAGCCTGGAGCAGTTCTTC	CASRGLASLEQFF
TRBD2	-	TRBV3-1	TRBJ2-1	TGTGCCAGCAGCCAAGGGGGGAGGGGTGAGCAGTTCTTC	CASSQGGRGEQFF
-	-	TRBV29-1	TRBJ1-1	TGCAGCGTCGTCACCTTTACGTGGGCTTTCTTT	CSVVTFTWAFF
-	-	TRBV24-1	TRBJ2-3	TGTGCCACCAGTGATTTGTCGGGAACAGTAGATACGCAGTATTTT	CATSDLSGTVDTQYF
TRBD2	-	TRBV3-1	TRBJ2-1	TGTGCCAGCAGGGGACTAGCGGGGGGCGATGAGCAGTTCTTC	CASRGLAGGDEQFF
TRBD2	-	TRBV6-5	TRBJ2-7	TGTGCCAGCAGTTACTATCAGCGGGAGATCCCCTACGAGCAGTACTTC	CASSYYQREIPYEQYF
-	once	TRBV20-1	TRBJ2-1	TGCAGTGCTATCCCCTACAATGAGCAGTTCTTC	CSAIPYNEQFF
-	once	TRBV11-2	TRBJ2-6	TGTGCCAGCAGACTTATACAGGGGAGGGCCCCTGGGGCCAACGTCCTGACTTTC	CASRLIQGRAPGANVLTF
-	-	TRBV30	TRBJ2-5	TGTGCCTGGAGTCCCGAAATCCGCGTGCGAGCGGTCCAAGAGACCCAGTACTTC	CAWSPEIRVRAVQETQYF
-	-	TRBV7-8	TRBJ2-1	TGTGCCAGCAGCTTAGGGGGGGGGCCGTTCTTC	CASSLGGGPFF
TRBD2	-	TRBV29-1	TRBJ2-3	TGCTTAGCGGGAAGCACAGATACGCAGTATTTT	CLAGSTDTQYF
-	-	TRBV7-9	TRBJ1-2	TGTGCCAGCAGCTTGCTACAGGCTAACTATGGCTACACCTTC	CASSLLQANYGYTF
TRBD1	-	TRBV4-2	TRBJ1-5	TGTGCCAGCAGCCAAGAAGGCGGGACAGGGAACAATCAGCCCCAGCATTTT	CASSQEGGTGNNQPQHF
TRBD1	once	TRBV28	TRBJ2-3	TGTGCCAGCAGTCCCCGGGACAGGGGCTCAGATACGCAGTATTTT	CASSPRDRGSDTQYF
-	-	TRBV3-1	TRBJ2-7	TGTGCCAGCAGCCAAGGGACCCACTCCTACGAGCAGTACTTC	CASSQGTHSYEQYF
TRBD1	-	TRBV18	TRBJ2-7	TGTGCCAGCTCACCGGACAGGGAGTACGAGCAGTACTTC	CASSPDREYEQYF
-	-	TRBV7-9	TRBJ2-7	TGTGCCAGCAGCTTAGGTGCCTCCCCCTACGAGCAGTACTTC	CASSLGASPYEQYF
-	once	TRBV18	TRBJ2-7	TGTGCCAGCTCACCGTCGGAGACAGCAACCTACGAGCAGTACTTC	CASSPSETATYEQYF
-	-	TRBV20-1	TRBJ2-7	TGCAGTGCCAGCATGGAACAGCGGTCTCTGGACGAGCAGTACTTC	CSASMEQRSLDEQYF
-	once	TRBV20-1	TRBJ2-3	TGCAGTGGACACCTCACAGATACGCAGTATTTT	CSGHLTDTQYF
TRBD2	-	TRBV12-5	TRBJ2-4	TGTGCTAGTGGTCGTCGGACTAGCGGGAGAAACATTCAGTACTTC	CASGRRTSGRNIQYF
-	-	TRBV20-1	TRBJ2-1	TGCAGTGGTTGGAAAGCGAATGAGCAGTTCTTC	CSGWKANEQFF
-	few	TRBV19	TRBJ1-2	TGTGCCAGTAGTATTTCGGGCTATGGCTACACCTTC	CASSISGYGYTF
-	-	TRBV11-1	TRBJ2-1	TGTGCCAGCAGCCAGATTTGGGACGGCCGCTCCTACAATGAGCAGTTCTTC	CASSQIWDGRSYNEQFF
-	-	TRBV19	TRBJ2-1	TGTGCCAGTAGTATAGTTCGGCTGAGGACGGTTCTCAATGAGCAGTTCTTC	CASSIVRLRTVLNEQFF
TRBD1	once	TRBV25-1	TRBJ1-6	TGTGCCAGCACGTGGACAGGGGCCCAATCCCTCCACTTT	CASTWTGAQSLHF
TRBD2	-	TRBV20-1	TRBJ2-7	TGCAGTGCTAGGACTAGCGGATACGAGCAGTACTTC	CSARTSGYEQYF
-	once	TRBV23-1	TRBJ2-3	TGCGCCAGCAGTCAATCGGACCGGCAGGGACGGACAGATACGCAGTATTTT	CASSQSDRQGRTDTQYF
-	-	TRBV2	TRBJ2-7	TGTGCCAGCAGTGTATGGGTTTACGAGCAGTACTTC	CASSVWVYEQYF
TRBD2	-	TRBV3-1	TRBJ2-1	TGTGCCAGCAGCCAGGGTGGGAGGGATGAGCAGTTCTTC	CASSQGGRDEQFF
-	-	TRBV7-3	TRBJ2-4	TGTGCCAGCAGCTTAAACTCCAGGGGACTACTAGCCAAAAACATTCAGTACTTC	CASSLNSRGLLAKNIQYF
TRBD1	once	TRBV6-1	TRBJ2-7	TGTGCCGTCCGAAGGTCAGGACAGGGGGCCTACGAGCAGTACTTC	CAVRRSGQGAYEQYF
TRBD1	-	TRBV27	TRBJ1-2	TGTGCCAGCAGTGCTAAGACAGGGGTTCCTAACTATGGCTACACCTTC	CASSAKTGVPNYGYTF
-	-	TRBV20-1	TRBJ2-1	TGCAGTGCTAGAGCTCAAAATGGGGTCAATGAGCAGTTCTTC	CSARAQNGVNEQFF
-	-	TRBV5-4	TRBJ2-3	TGTGCCAGCAGCTTGGAGGGGGGAGATACGCAGTATTTT	CASSLEGGDTQYF
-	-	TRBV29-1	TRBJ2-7	TGCAGCGTTCAGGACTACGAGCAGTACTTC	CSVQDYEQYF
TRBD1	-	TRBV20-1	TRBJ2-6	TGCAGTGCTTTAAGGGGGCCTGGGGCCAACGTCCTGACTTTC	CSALRGPGANVLTF
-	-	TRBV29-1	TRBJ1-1	TGCAGCGCCCCCCAGGCCCTTAACACTGAAGCTTTCTTT	CSAPQALNTEAFF
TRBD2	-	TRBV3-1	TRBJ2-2	TGTGCCAGCAGCCGCCCTAGCGGGAGAACGTCGGTCGGGGAGCTGTTTTTT	CASSRPSGRTSVGELFF
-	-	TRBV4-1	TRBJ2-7	TGCGCCAGCAGCCCGGGACCGGGTCCCGCTTACGAGCAGTACTTC	CASSPGPGPAYEQYF